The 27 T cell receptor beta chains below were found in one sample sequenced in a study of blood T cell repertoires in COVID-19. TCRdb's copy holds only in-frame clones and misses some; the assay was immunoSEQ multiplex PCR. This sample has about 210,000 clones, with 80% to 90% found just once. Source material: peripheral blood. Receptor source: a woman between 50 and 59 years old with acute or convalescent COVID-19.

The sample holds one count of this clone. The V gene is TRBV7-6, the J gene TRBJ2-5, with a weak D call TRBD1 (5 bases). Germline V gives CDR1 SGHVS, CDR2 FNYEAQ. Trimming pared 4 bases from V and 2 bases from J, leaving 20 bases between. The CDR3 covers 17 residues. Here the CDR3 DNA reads TGTGCCAGCAGCTCAATTGGGGCGATACCGACACAAGAGACCCAGTACTTC. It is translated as CASSSIGAIPTQETQYF.

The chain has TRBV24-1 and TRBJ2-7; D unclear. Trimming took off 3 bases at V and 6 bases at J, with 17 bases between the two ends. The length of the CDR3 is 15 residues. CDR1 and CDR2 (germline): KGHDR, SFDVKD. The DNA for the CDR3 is TGTGCCACCAGTGATCCCGGGTCCTCACCTATCGAGCAGTACTTC. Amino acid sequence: CATSDPGSSPIEQYF.

The CDR3 bases are TGCGCCAGCAGCCAAGAAGTGATGAGACAGCTTTACGAGCAGTACTTC. Translating it yields CASSQEVMRQLYEQYF. V gene TRBV4-1 combines with J gene TRBJ2-7; D may be TRBD1 (5 bases). Germline V lookup: CDR1 MGHRA, CDR2 YSYEKL. This CDR3 contains 16 residues. The V end lost 0 bases, the J end lost 4 bases, and 16 bases lay between the germline ends.

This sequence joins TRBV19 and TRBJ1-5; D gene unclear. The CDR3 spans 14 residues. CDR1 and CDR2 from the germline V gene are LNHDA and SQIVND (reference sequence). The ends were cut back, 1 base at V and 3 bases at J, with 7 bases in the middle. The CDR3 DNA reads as TGTGCCAGTAGTATAGTGAGGGTCAATCAGCCCCAGCATTTT. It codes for CASSIVRVNQPQHF.

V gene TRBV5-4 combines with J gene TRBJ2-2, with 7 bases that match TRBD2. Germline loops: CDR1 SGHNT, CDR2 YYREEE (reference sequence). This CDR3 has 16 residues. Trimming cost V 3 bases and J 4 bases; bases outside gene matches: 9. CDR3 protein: CASSSAAGAGTGELFF. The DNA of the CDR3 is TGTGCCAGCAGCTCGGCGGCGGGAGCGGGCACCGGGGAGCTGTTTTTT. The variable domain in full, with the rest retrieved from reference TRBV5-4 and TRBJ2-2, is ETGVTQSPTHLIKTRGQQVTLRCSSQSGHNTVSWYQQALGQGPQFIFQYYREEENGRGNFPPRFSGLQFPNYSSELNVNALELDDSALYLCASSSAAGAGTGELFFGEGSRLTVL.

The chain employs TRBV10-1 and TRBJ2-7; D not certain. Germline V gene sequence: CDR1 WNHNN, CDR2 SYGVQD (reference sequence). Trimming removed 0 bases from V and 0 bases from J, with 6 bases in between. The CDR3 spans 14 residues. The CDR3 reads CASSESKFSYEQYF. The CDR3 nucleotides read TGCGCCAGCAGTGAGTCTAAATTCTCCTACGAGCAGTACTTC.

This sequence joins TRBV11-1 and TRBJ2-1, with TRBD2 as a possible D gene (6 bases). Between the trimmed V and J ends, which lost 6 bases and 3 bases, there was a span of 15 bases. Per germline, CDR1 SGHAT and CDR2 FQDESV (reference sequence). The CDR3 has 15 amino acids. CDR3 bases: TGTGCCAGCAGTCGAGAGGGTAGCGGCTACAATGAGCAGTTCTTC. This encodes CASSREGSGYNEQFF.

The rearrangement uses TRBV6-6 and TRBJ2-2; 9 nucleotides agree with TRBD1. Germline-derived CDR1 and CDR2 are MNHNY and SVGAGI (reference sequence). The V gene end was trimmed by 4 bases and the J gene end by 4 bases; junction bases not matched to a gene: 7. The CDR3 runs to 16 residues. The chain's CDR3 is CASSSTGTGPTGELFF. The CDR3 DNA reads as TGTGCCAGCAGTTCCACCGGGACAGGGCCCACCGGGGAGCTGTTTTTT.

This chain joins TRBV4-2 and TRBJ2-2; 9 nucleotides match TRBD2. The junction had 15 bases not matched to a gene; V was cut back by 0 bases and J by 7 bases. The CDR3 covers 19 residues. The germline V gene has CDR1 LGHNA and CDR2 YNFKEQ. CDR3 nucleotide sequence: TGTGCCAGCAGCCAAGATCTAGAGCGCGGGAGGGCTGGGGGCGGGGAGCTGTTTTTT. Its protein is CASSQDLERGRAGGGELFF.

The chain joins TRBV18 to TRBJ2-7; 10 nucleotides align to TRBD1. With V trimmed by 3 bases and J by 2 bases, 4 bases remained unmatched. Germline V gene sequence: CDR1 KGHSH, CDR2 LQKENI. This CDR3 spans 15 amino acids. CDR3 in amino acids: CASSPRGQGTYEQYF. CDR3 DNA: TGTGCCAGCTCACCGCGGGGACAGGGGACCTACGAGCAGTACTTC.

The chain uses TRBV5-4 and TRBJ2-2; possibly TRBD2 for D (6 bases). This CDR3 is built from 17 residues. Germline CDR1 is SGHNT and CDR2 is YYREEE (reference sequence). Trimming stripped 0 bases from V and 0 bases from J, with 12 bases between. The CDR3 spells CASSLELAAANTGELFF. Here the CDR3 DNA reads TGTGCCAGCAGCTTGGAACTAGCAGCAGCGAACACCGGGGAGCTGTTTTTT.

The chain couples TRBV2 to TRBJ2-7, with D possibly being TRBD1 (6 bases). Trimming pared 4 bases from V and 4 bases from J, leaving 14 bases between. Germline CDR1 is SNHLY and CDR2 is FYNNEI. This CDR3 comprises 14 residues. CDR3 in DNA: TGTGCCAGCAGTGCACAGGGTACCTATTACGAGCAGTACTTC. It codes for CASSAQGTYYEQYF.

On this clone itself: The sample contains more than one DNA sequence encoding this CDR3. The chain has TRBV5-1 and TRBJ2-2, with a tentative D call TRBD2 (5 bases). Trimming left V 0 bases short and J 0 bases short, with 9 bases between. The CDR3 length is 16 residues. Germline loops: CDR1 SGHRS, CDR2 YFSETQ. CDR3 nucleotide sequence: TGCGCCAGCAGCTTGGAGGCGGGTACGAACACCGGGGAGCTGTTTTTT. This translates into CASSLEAGTNTGELFF.

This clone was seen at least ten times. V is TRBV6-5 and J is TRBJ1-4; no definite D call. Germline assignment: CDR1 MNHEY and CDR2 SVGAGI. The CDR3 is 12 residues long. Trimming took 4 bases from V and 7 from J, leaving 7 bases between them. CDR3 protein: CASSSIGEKLFF. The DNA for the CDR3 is TGTGCCAGCAGTTCCATCGGTGAAAAACTGTTTTTT.

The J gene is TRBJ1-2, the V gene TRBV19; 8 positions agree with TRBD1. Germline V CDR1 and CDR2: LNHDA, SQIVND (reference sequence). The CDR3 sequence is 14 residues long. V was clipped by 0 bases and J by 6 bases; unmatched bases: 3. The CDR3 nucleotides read TGTGCCAGTAGTATAGACGCGACAGGGGATGGCTACACCTTC. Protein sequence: CASSIDATGDGYTF. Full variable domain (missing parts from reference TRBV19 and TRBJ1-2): DGGITQSPKYLFRKEGQNVTLSCEQNLNHDAMYWYRQDPGQGLRLIYYSQIVNDFQKGDIAEGYSVSREKKESFPLTVTSAQKNPTAFYLCASSIDATGDGYTFGSGTRLTVV.

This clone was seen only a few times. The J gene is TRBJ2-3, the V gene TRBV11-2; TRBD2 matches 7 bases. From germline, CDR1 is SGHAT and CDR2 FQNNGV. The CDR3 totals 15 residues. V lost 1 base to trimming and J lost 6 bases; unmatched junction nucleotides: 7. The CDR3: CASSLGLASWDTQYF. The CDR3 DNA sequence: TGTGCCAGCAGCTTAGGACTAGCCAGCTGGGATACGCAGTATTTT.

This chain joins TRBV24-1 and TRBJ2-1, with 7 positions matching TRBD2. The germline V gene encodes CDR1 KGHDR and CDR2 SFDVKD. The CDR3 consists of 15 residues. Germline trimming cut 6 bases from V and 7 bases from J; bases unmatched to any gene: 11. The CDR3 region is CATSSLAEGGNEQFF. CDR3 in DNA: TGTGCCACCAGTAGCCTAGCGGAGGGCGGGAATGAGCAGTTCTTC.

The CDR3 DNA follows: TGCGCCAGCAGCGACCAAACGGGGACTATCGAGGGGGAGACCCAGTACTTC. It encodes CASSDQTGTIEGETQYF. The rearrangement uses TRBV5-1 and TRBJ2-5; 7 nucleotides agree with TRBD2. Germline-derived CDR1 and CDR2 are SGHRS and YFSETQ. J gave up 5 bases and V 4 bases, and 17 bases lay outside the gene matches. The CDR3 spans 17 residues.

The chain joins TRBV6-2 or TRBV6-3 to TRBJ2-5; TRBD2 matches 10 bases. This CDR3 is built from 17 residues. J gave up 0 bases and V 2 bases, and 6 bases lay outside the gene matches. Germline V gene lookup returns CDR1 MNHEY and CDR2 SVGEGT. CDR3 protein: CASSYPLAGRYQETQYF. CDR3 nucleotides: TGTGCCAGCAGTTACCCACTAGCGGGAAGGTACCAAGAGACCCAGTACTTC.

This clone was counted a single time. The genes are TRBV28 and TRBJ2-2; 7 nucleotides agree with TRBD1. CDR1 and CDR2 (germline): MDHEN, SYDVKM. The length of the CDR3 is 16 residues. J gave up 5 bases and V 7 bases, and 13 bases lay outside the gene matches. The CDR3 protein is CASTFWTGPETGELFF. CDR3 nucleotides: TGTGCCAGCACCTTTTGGACAGGCCCCGAGACCGGGGAGCTGTTTTTT.

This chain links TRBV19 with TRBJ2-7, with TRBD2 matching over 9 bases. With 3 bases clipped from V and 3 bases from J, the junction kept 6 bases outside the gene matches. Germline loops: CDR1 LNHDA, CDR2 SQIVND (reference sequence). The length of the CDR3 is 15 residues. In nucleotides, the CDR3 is TGTGCCAGTAGTATTCTGTCTAGCGGGGACTACGAGCAGTACTTC. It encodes CASSILSSGDYEQYF.

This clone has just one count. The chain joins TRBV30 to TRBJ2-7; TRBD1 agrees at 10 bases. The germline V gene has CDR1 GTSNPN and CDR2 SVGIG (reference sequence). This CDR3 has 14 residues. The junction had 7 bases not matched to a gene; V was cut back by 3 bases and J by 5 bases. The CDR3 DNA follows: TGTGCCTGGAGGTCGGGACAGGGGCCCCACGAGCAGTACTTC. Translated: CAWRSGQGPHEQYF.

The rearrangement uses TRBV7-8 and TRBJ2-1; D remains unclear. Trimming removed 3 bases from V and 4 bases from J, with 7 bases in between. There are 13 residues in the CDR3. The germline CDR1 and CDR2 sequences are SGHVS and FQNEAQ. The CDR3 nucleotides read TGTGCCAGCAGCTTGGGCAGTTACAATGAGCAGTTCTTC. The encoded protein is CASSLGSYNEQFF. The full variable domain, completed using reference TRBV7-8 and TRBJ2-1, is GAGVSQSPRYKVAKRGQDVALRCDPISGHVSLFWYQQALGQGPEFLTYFQNEAQLDKSGLPSDRFFAERPEGSVSTLKIQRTQQEDSAVYLCASSLGSYNEQFFGPGTRLTVL.

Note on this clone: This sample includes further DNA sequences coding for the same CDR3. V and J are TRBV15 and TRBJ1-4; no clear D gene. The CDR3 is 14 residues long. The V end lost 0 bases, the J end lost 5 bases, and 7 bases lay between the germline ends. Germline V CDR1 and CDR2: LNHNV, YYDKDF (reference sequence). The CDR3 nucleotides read TGTGCCACCAGCAGAGATTTAGTCAATGAAAAACTGTTTTTT. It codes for CATSRDLVNEKLFF.

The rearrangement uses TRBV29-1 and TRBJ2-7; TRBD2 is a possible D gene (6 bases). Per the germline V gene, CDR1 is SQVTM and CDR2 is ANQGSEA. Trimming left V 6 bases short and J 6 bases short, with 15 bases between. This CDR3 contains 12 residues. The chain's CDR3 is CSVGTGVLEQYF. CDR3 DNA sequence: TGCAGCGTGGGGACGGGGGTTCTCGAGCAGTACTTC.

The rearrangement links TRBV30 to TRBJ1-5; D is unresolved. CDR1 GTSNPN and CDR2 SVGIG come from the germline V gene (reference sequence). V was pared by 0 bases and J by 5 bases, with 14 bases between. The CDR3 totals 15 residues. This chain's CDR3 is CAWSVYGLTDQPQHF. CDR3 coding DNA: TGTGCCTGGAGTGTATATGGGCTGACGGATCAGCCCCAGCATTTT.

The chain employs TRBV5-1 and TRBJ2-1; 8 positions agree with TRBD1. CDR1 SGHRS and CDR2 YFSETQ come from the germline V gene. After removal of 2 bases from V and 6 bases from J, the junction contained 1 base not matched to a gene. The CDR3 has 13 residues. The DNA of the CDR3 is TGCGCCAGCAGCTTAACAGGGGGCAATGAGCAGTTCTTC. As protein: CASSLTGGNEQFF.